A single sample gave rise to the 18 T cell receptor beta chains below, sequenced in a study of cytomegalovirus exposure and HLA in healthy donors. PCR employed 60 Vbeta and 13 Jbeta primers. This table comes from immunoSEQ multiplex PCR, and its TCRdb copy is limited to in-frame clones, with some not included. The sample lists 95,000 to 100,000 clones, under 85% occurring once. Sequencing was carried out using PBMCs. The receptors were sampled from a man aged 40-50 years in good health and CMV-seronegative.

The genes are TRBV11-2 and TRBJ2-1; the match to TRBD2 covers 13 bases. Germline V gives CDR1 SGHAT, CDR2 FQNNGV. The CDR3 totals 15 residues. J lost 4 bases, V lost 4 bases, and 1 base had no gene match. The CDR3 loop is CASSSGLAGYNEQFF. The CDR3 DNA follows: TGTGCCAGCAGCTCGGGACTAGCGGGGTACAATGAGCAGTTCTTC.

The chain joins TRBV30 to TRBJ1-2, with a tentative D call TRBD1 (5 bases). The CDR3 covers 15 residues. V lost 2 bases and J 2 bases, leaving 15 bases between the germline ends. From germline, CDR1 is GTSNPN and CDR2 SVGIG (reference sequence). The CDR3 is CAWSQKTGWNYGYTF. CDR3 coding DNA: TGTGCCTGGAGTCAAAAAACAGGTTGGAACTATGGCTACACCTTC.

This clone was observed a single time. The chain links TRBV27 to TRBJ2-1, with 7 bases fitting TRBD2. Germline CDR1 MNHEY, CDR2 SMNVEV (reference sequence). The CDR3 has 16 residues. Unmatched junction bases numbered 5, after V lost 3 bases and J lost 0 bases. For the CDR3, the DNA is TGTGCCAGCAGTTTTACGGGGGGATACTCCTACAATGAGCAGTTCTTC. As protein: CASSFTGGYSYNEQFF.

The chain couples TRBV5-6 to TRBJ2-2, with D possibly matching TRBD2 (6 bases). The CDR3 consists of 14 residues. Germline-derived CDR1 and CDR2 are SGHDT and YYEEEE. V dropped 5 bases and J dropped 5 bases, with 13 bases sitting between them. DNA of the CDR3: TGTGCCAGCAGGAAGGAGGGAGGAACCGGGGAGCTGTTTTTT. Translation: CASRKEGGTGELFF.

This chain uses TRBV5-8 with TRBJ1-5, with TRBD1 as a possible D gene (6 bases). CDR1 and CDR2 from the germline V gene are SGHTS and YDEGEE. This CDR3 spans 14 amino acids. Trimming took 3 bases from V and 3 from J, leaving 10 bases between them. CDR3 loop: CASSSQGPNQPQHF. For the CDR3, the DNA is TGTGCCAGCAGCTCCCAGGGGCCCAATCAGCCCCAGCATTTT.

The rearrangement uses TRBV25-1 and TRBJ2-7, with 7 bases aligning to TRBD2. Germline values: CDR1 MGHDK, CDR2 SYGVNS. The CDR3 has 14 residues. The ends lost 2 bases at V and 0 bases at J; junction bases unmatched: 1. The chain's CDR3 is CASSESGASYEQYV. The CDR3 DNA reads TGTGCCAGCAGTGAAAGCGGGGCCTCCTACGAGCAGTACGTC.

The rearrangement joins TRBV7-2 to TRBJ2-5, with 8 bases fitting TRBD1. Germline V gives CDR1 SGHTA, CDR2 FQGNSA. The CDR3 sequence is 15 residues long. Trimming cost V 5 bases and J 4 bases; bases outside gene matches: 9. DNA of the CDR3: TGTGCCAGCAGCACGGTAGCAGGGGGCACAGAGACCCAGTACTTC. Its protein is CASSTVAGGTETQYF.

The genes are TRBV7-8 and TRBJ2-2; TRBD1 matches at 9 bases. In germline, CDR1 is SGHVS, CDR2 FQNEAQ. This CDR3 has 16 residues. V gave up 5 bases and J gave up 1 base; unmatched junction bases: 5. CDR3 DNA: TGTGCCAGCAGCCCACAGGGGGCGAGGAACACCGGGGAGCTGTTTTTT. Residues: CASSPQGARNTGELFF.

The chain has TRBV5-4 and TRBJ2-1; TRBD1 agrees at 9 bases. The CDR3 extends over 16 amino acids. Germline V gene lookup returns CDR1 SGHNT and CDR2 YYREEE (reference sequence). V trimming: 3 bases; J trimming: 6 bases; junction bases outside the gene matches: 10. The CDR3 sequence is CASSSRTGDSFNEQFF. The CDR3 DNA is TGTGCCAGCAGCTCTAGGACAGGGGATTCTTTCAATGAGCAGTTCTTC.

The chain employs TRBV2 and TRBJ1-6; D remains ambiguous. The CDR3 runs 14 residues. CDR1 and CDR2 from the germline V gene are SNHLY and FYNNEI. V was trimmed by 1 base and J by 7 bases, leaving 8 bases between them. The CDR3 bases are TGTGCCAGCAGTGAAGACGCAGCGAATTCACCCCTCCACTTT. Its protein product is CASSEDAANSPLHF.

V usage is TRBV6-5 and J usage is TRBJ1-2, with TRBD1 matching 7 bases. Trimming cost V 5 bases and J 0 bases; bases outside gene matches: 3. Germline assignment: CDR1 MNHEY and CDR2 SVGAGI. The CDR3 runs to 14 residues. The CDR3 sequence is CASSKGTANYGYTF. In nucleotides, the CDR3 is TGTGCCAGCAGTAAAGGGACAGCTAACTATGGCTACACCTTC.

The chain is built from TRBV5-4 and TRBJ1-3, with D unresolved. CDR1 is SGHNT, CDR2 YYREEE, per germline (reference sequence). CDR3 length: 16 residues. Deletions cut 4 bases from V and 0 bases from J, with 14 bases between. The CDR3 loop reads CASSPGGSFSGNTIYF. Written as DNA, the CDR3 is TGTGCCAGCAGCCCGGGAGGATCTTTCTCTGGAAACACCATATATTTT.

The V call is TRBV5-1, the J call TRBJ2-3; 7 bases fit TRBD2. The CDR3 totals 16 residues. Losses at the gene ends were 0 bases for V and 0 bases for J; bases not matched to a gene: 4. CDR1 is SGHRS and CDR2 is YFSETQ in the germline V gene. CDR3 in DNA: TGCGCCAGCAGCTTGGTATTGGGGGGGAGCACAGATACGCAGTATTTT. Its protein is CASSLVLGGSTDTQYF.

The chain employs TRBV5-1 and TRBJ2-7; 12 bases align to TRBD1. The CDR3 runs to 16 residues. J gave up 5 bases and V 4 bases, and 10 bases lay outside the gene matches. Germline CDR1 reads SGHRS; CDR2 reads YFSETQ. The CDR3: CASSGGTGGDVNEQYF. The CDR3 region has the DNA TGCGCCAGCAGCGGCGGGACAGGGGGCGATGTGAACGAGCAGTACTTC.

The rearrangement joins TRBV6-5 to TRBJ1-1; TRBD1 matches at 9 bases. Looked up from germline, CDR1 is MNHEY and CDR2 is SVGAGI. The CDR3 extends over 14 amino acids. Unmatched junction bases numbered 2, after V lost 0 bases and J lost 6 bases. The CDR3 loop is CASSYSGTGSEAFF. As DNA, the CDR3 is TGTGCCAGCAGTTACTCGGGGACAGGGTCTGAAGCTTTCTTT.

Only one count was recorded for this clone. This chain joins TRBV28 and TRBJ1-1, with TRBD1 identical over 8 bases. The V gene end was trimmed by 5 bases and the J gene end by 4 bases; junction bases not matched to a gene: 3. Germline loops: CDR1 MDHEN, CDR2 SYDVKM. CDR3 length: 13 amino acids. CDR3 in DNA: TGTGCCAGCAGTACAGGGGGAGTCACTGAAGCTTTCTTT. Residues: CASSTGGVTEAFF. Full variable domain (rest looked up from reference TRBV28 and TRBJ1-1): DVKVTQSSRYLVKRTGEKVFLECVQDMDHENMFWYRQDPGLGLRLIYFSYDVKMKEKGDIPEGYSVSREKKERFSLILESASTNQTSMYLCASSTGGVTEAFFGQGTRLTVV.

This clone was counted a few times. The chain links TRBV9 to TRBJ2-3; no firm D call. V lost 1 base, J lost 0 bases, and 12 bases lay in between. This CDR3 has 16 residues. Germline V lookup: CDR1 SGDLS, CDR2 YYNGEE. The CDR3 is CASSVWAEASTDTQYF. The CDR3 nucleotides are TGTGCCAGCAGCGTATGGGCCGAAGCTAGCACAGATACGCAGTATTTT.

The chain is built from TRBV6-6 and TRBJ2-7, with D perhaps TRBD2 (6 bases). Germline V CDR1 and CDR2: MNHNY, SVGAGI (reference sequence). This CDR3 is 15 amino acids long. The ends were cut back, 1 base at V and 6 bases at J, with 16 bases in the middle. CDR3 amino acids: CASSYLTTGLSEQYV. DNA for the CDR3: TGTGCCAGCAGTTACTTAACAACGGGACTGAGCGAGCAGTACGTC.